The sequence of this T cell receptor beta chain was determined in a study of identical twins. General study findings and limits: Twin pairs had excess sharing that was weaker in beta out-of-frame sequences. Insertions were reduced in abundant cord blood beta clonotypes but not in memory repertoires.

It was template switching that added a universal primer site, and there were unique molecular identifiers on the cDNA. TCRdb redid the calling of the 5' RACE reads with MiXCR, one entry per CDR3 protein. The sample holds hundreds of thousands of distinct CDR3 sequences, roughly an eighth seen once. Healthy Caucasians, and only they, were the donors. CDR1 PRHDT and CDR2 FYEKMQ come from the germline V gene (reference sequence). Trimming took off 2 bases at V and 0 bases at J, with 10 bases between the two ends. The CDR3 covers 15 residues. This clonotype has only a few counts. Its antigen is not known. This sample also belongs to another study, concerning yellow fever vaccine responses in identical twins.

This sequence originates from a woman aged 18-29 years in good health. J is TRBJ1-1 and V is TRBV13, with D uncertain. Sequenced: CD8+ T cells sorted from blood. CDR3 sequence: CASSLTRMMNTEAFF. For the CDR3, the DNA is TGTGCCAGCAGCTTAACCAGGATGATGAACACTGAAGCTTTCTTT.